The rows below give T cell receptor beta chains drawn from one sample of a study of CD8+ T cells in alopecia areata. Measured with immunoSEQ multiplex PCR; TCRdb has only the in-frame clones, and not every one. This table has about 140,000 clones, 55% appearing once. Sequenced material: CD4+ T cells sorted from blood. Every receptor here comes from a human donor in good health. Each CDR3 is given with its conserved first and last residue. The order of the fields is D gene, J gene, clone size, V gene, CDR3 DNA, CDR3 protein. D genes are given only for firm matches. Clone size is given for some rows only: seen once, a few or many times, or a class if the clone is expanded.

D: NA; J: TRBJ2-1; size: NA; V: TRBV5-1; DNA: TGCGCCAGCAGTCGTGAAGTCTCGAGCTCCTACAATGAGCAGTTCTTC; CDR3: CASSREVSSSYNEQFF
D: TRBD2; J: TRBJ2-1; size: few; V: TRBV7-2; DNA: TGTGCCAGCAGCCCCAATGGACTAGCGGGAGTCAATGAGCAGTTCTTC; CDR3: CASSPNGLAGVNEQFF
D: NA; J: TRBJ1-2; size: NA; V: TRBV29-1; DNA: TGCAGCATCCTTCAGGGACTGTATGGCTACACCTTC; CDR3: CSILQGLYGYTF
D: NA; J: TRBJ1-1; size: NA; V: TRBV29-1; DNA: TGCAGCGTTGAATACATGAACACTGAAGCTTTCTTT; CDR3: CSVEYMNTEAFF
D: TRBD2; J: TRBJ2-1; size: few; V: TRBV14; DNA: TGTGCCAGCAGCCAAGGACTAGCGGGATACTACAATGAGCAGTTCTTC; CDR3: CASSQGLAGYYNEQFF
D: TRBD1; J: TRBJ2-5; size: few; V: TRBV11-1; DNA: TGTGCCAGCAGCAGACAGGGGACACGGACCCAGTACTTC; CDR3: CASSRQGTRTQYF
D: NA; J: TRBJ2-4; size: NA; V: TRBV29-1; DNA: TGCAGCGTCGCAAGGAAACTAGCCAAAAACATTCAGTACTTC; CDR3: CSVARKLAKNIQYF
D: NA; J: TRBJ2-6; size: NA; V: TRBV21-1; DNA: TGTGCCAGCATTGGTATCCCTGGGGCCAACGTCCTGACTTTC; CDR3: CASIGIPGANVLTF
D: TRBD1; J: TRBJ1-1; size: NA; V: TRBV5-1; DNA: TGCGCCAGCAGCAGAGGACAGGGGGCGGCCACTGAAGCTTTCTTT; CDR3: CASSRGQGAATEAFF
D: NA; J: TRBJ2-7; size: NA; V: TRBV5-1; DNA: TGCGCCAGCAGCTTGGCCGGGGGACGCGAGCAGTACTTC; CDR3: CASSLAGGREQYF
D: NA; J: TRBJ2-6; size: NA; V: TRBV29-1; DNA: TGCAGCGCTGGAGGGGGGACTGGGGCCAACGTCCTGACTTTC; CDR3: CSAGGGTGANVLTF
D: TRBD1; J: TRBJ2-7; size: NA; V: TRBV29-1; DNA: TGCAGCGTTGGGCCAAATCCGGGACAGGGCTACGAGCAGTACTTC; CDR3: CSVGPNPGQGYEQYF
D: TRBD2; J: TRBJ2-1; size: NA; V: TRBV5-6; DNA: TGTGCCAGCAGCCTAGATAGCGGGAGCTACAATGAGCAGTTCTTC; CDR3: CASSLDSGSYNEQFF
D: NA; J: TRBJ1-4; size: NA; V: TRBV29-1; DNA: TGCAGCGTTGAAGGGATACAAGGAGAAGCTAATGAAAAACTGTTTTTT; CDR3: CSVEGIQGEANEKLFF
D: NA; J: TRBJ1-5; size: NA; V: TRBV28; DNA: TGTGCCAGCCTCACCGGAGGTCAGCCCCAGCATTTT; CDR3: CASLTGGQPQHF
D: NA; J: TRBJ2-1; size: few; V: TRBV27; DNA: TGTGCCAGCAGTTTATATACAGGGCGCAATGAGCAGTTCTTC; CDR3: CASSLYTGRNEQFF
D: NA; J: TRBJ2-3; size: NA; V: TRBV30; DNA: TGTGCCTGGAGTCAACTGACACTTTCTAGCACAGATACGCAGTATTTT; CDR3: CAWSQLTLSSTDTQYF
D: TRBD2; J: TRBJ2-1; size: few; V: TRBV11-2; DNA: TGTGCCAGCCGGGAAGCGGGGGTAGGTCGGGAGCAGTTCTTC; CDR3: CASREAGVGREQFF
D: NA; J: TRBJ2-2; size: once; V: TRBV5-1; DNA: TGCGCCAGCCGGGATTTCGGGGAGCTGTTTTTT; CDR3: CASRDFGELFF
D: TRBD2; J: TRBJ2-4; size: NA; V: TRBV28; DNA: TGTGCCAGCAGTACCCGACTAGCGGGTTATATTGACATTCAGTACTTC; CDR3: CASSTRLAGYIDIQYF
D: TRBD1; J: TRBJ2-5; size: NA; V: TRBV7-2; DNA: TGTGCCAGCAGCCCTCCGGGACAGGGCGAGGAGACCCAGTACTTC; CDR3: CASSPPGQGEETQYF
D: NA; J: TRBJ2-3; size: NA; V: TRBV6-1; DNA: TGTGCCAGCAGTGTTCTCCCGGGACTTACAGATACGCAGTATTTT; CDR3: CASSVLPGLTDTQYF
D: NA; J: TRBJ2-7; size: NA; V: TRBV6-5; DNA: TGTGCCAGCAGTAAACCAACAGGATTCAACGAGCAGTACTTC; CDR3: CASSKPTGFNEQYF
D: NA; J: TRBJ1-1; size: medium-sized; V: TRBV5-4; DNA: TGTGCCAGCAGCAGGCCAGGGGACACTGAAGCTTTCTTT; CDR3: CASSRPGDTEAFF
D: NA; J: TRBJ1-2; size: NA; V: TRBV6-1; DNA: TGTGCCAGCAGTGAAAGAGGAAATGGCTACACCTTC; CDR3: CASSERGNGYTF
D: NA; J: TRBJ1-5; size: NA; V: TRBV30; DNA: TGTGCCTGGAGCGGTGATAGCAATCAGCCCCAGCATTTT; CDR3: CAWSGDSNQPQHF
D: TRBD1; J: TRBJ1-5; size: NA; V: TRBV30; DNA: TGTGCCTGGAGTGCGACAGGGGCTCAGCCCCAGCATTTT; CDR3: CAWSATGAQPQHF
D: NA; J: TRBJ2-5; size: few; V: TRBV5-1; DNA: TGCGCCAGCAGCTTGGAAGTAGGGAAGACCCAGTACTTC; CDR3: CASSLEVGKTQYF